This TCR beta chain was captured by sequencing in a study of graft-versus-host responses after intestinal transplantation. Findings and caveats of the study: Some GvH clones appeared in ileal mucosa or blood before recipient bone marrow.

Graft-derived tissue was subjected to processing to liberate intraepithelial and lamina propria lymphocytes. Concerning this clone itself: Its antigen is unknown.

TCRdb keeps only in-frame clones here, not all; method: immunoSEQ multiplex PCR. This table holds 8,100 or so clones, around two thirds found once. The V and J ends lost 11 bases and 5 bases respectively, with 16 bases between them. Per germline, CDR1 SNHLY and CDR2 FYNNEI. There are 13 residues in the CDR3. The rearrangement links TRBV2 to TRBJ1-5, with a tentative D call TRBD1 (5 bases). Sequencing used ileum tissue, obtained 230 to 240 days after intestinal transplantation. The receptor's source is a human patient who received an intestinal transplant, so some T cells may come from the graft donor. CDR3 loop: CAARVQADQPQHF. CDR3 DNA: TGTGCCGCCAGGGTCCAGGCCGATCAGCCCCAGCATTTT.